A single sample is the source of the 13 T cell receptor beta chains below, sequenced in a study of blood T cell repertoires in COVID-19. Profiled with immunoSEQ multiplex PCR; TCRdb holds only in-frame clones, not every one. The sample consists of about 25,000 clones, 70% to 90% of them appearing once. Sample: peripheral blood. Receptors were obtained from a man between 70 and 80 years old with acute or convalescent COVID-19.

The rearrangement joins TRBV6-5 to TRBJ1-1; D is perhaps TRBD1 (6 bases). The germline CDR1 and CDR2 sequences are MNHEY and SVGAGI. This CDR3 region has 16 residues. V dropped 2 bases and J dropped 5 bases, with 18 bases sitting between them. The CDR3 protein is CASSYTQGRHRTEAFF. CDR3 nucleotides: TGTGCCAGCAGTTACACCCAGGGGAGACATAGGACTGAAGCTTTCTTT.

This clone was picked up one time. The CDR3 bases are TGTGCCAGCAGTTTAAAGGGGGCAGGGGAGCAGTACTTC. This codes for CASSLKGAGEQYF. The rearrangement joins TRBV12-3 or TRBV12-4 to TRBJ2-7, with 7 positions matching TRBD1. The CDR3 loop spans 13 amino acids. The V gene end was trimmed by 2 bases and the J gene end by 7 bases; junction bases not matched to a gene: 5.

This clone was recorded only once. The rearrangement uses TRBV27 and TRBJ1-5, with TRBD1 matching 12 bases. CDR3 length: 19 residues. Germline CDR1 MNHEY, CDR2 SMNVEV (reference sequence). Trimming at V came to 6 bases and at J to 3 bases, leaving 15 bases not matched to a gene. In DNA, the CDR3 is TGTGCCAGCAGCGATTCCGGGACAGGGGGCGTAGTGACCAATCAGCCCCAGCATTTT. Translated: CASSDSGTGGVVTNQPQHF.

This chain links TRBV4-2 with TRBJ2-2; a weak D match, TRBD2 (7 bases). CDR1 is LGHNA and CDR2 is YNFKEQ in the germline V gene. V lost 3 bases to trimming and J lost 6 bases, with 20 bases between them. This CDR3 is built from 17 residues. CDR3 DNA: TGTGCCAGCAGCCACTCTTCGGGGGGCCAAATCCCCGGGGAGCTGTTTTTT. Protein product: CASSHSSGGQIPGELFF.

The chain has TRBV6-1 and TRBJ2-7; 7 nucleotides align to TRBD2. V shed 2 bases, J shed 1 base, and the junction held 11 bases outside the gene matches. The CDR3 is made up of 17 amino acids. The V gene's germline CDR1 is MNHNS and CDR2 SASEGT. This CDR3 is CASSEWGGGHLSYEQYF. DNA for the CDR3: TGTGCCAGCAGTGAATGGGGGGGTGGGCATTTATCCTACGAGCAGTACTTC.

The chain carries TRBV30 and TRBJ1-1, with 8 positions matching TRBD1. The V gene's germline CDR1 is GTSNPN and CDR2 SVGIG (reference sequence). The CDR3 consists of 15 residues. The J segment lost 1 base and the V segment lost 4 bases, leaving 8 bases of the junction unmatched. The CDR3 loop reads CAWTGQGVPNTEAFF. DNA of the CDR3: TGTGCCTGGACCGGACAGGGTGTACCGAACACTGAAGCTTTCTTT.

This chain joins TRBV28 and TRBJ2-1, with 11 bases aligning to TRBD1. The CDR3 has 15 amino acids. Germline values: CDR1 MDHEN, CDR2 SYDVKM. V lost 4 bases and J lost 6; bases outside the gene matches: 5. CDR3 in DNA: TGTGCCAGCAGTTCCGGGACAGGGGGTGGCAATGAGCAGTTCTTC. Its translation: CASSSGTGGGNEQFF. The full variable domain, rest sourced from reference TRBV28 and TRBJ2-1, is DVKVTQSSRYLVKRTGEKVFLECVQDMDHENMFWYRQDPGLGLRLIYFSYDVKMKEKGDIPEGYSVSREKKERFSLILESASTNQTSMYLCASSSGTGGGNEQFFGPGTRLTVL.

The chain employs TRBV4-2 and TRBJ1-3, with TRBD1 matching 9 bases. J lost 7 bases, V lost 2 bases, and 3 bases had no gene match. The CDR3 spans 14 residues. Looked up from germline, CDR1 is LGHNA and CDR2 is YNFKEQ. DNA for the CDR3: TGTGCCAGCAGCCAAACAGGGGGCACGAACACCATATATTTT. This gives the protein CASSQTGGTNTIYF.

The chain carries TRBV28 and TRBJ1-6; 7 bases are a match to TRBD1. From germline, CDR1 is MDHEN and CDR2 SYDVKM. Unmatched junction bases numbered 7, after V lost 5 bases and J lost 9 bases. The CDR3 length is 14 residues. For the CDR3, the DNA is TGTGCCAGCAGTAGGGACAGTCGTAGTTCACCCCTCCACTTT. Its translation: CASSRDSRSSPLHF.

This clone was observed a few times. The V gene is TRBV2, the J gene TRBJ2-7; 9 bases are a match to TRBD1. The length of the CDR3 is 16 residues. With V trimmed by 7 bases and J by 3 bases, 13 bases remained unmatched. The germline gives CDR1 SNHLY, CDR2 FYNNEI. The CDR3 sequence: CASILKWGQGVYEQYF. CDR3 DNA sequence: TGTGCCAGCATTTTGAAGTGGGGACAGGGAGTCTACGAGCAGTACTTC.

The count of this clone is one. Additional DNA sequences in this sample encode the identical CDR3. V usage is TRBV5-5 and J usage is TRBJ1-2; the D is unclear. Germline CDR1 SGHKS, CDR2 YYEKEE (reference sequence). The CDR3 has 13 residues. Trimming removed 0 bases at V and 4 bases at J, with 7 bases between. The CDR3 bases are TGTGCCAGCAGCTTGGCAGGTAGCTATGGCTACACCTTC. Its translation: CASSLAGSYGYTF.

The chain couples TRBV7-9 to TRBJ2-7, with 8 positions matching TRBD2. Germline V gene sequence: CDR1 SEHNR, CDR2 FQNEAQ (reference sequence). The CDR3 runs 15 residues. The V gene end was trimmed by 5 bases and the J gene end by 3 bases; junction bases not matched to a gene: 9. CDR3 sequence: CASSPPGTRDYEQYF. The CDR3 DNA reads TGTGCCAGCAGCCCGCCGGGGACTAGGGACTACGAGCAGTACTTC.

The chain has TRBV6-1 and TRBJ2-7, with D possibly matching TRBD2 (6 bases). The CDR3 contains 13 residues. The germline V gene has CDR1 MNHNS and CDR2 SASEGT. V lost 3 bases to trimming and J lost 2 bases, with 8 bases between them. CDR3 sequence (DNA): TGTGCCAGCAGTGACCGACTAGCCTACGAGCAGTACTTC. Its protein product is CASSDRLAYEQYF.